Listed below are T cell receptor beta chains from one sample, sequenced in a study of blood T cell repertoires in COVID-19. The protocol was immunoSEQ multiplex PCR, while the TCRdb copy is restricted to in-frame clones and leaves out a portion. The table lists about 220,000 clones, around 89% of them singletons. Sample: PBMCs or T cells enriched from blood (not recorded which). All receptors derive from a young man who had been exposed to COVID-19. The CDR3 runs from the conserved cysteine through the conserved F or W. The D gene is left open where the match is weak. Clone size is shown for a subset of rows, as once, few, many or a class of expanded clone.

J: TRBJ2-2; V: TRBV24-1; size: .; D: .; DNA: TGTGCCACCAGTGACAATCAGGGGCCCTACACCGGGGAGCTGTTTTTT; CDR3: CATSDNQGPYTGELFF
J: TRBJ1-1; V: TRBV7-3; size: .; D: .; DNA: TGTGCCAGCAGCTTGGGGGCAAACACTGAAGCTTTCTTT; CDR3: CASSLGANTEAFF
J: TRBJ2-1; V: TRBV2; size: .; D: .; DNA: TGTGCCAGCTTGGGCGCATCCTACAATGAGCAGTTCTTC; CDR3: CASLGASYNEQFF
J: TRBJ2-2; V: TRBV1; size: .; D: .; DNA: TGCACCAGCAGCGCCGGGACAGGGGGGACCGGGGAGCTGTTTTTT; CDR3: CTSSAGTGGTGELFF
J: TRBJ2-2; V: TRBV6-5; size: .; D: .; DNA: TGTGCCACCCCCCGGACAGTCACCGGGGAGCTGTTTTTT; CDR3: CATPRTVTGELFF
J: TRBJ2-5; V: TRBV6-1; size: .; D: TRBD2; DNA: TGTGCCAGCAGTTATGGCGGGGGGCTGGAGACCCAGTACTTC; CDR3: CASSYGGGLETQYF
J: TRBJ1-1; V: TRBV4-1; size: once; D: .; DNA: TGCGCCAGCAGCCAGGACCTGAGGGGGGGCCAGGCCCGAGCTTTCTTT; CDR3: CASSQDLRGGQARAFF
J: TRBJ2-1; V: TRBV3-1/TRBV3-2; size: .; D: .; DNA: TGTGCCAGCACAGGGGAGCATGAGCAGTTCTTC; CDR3: CASTGEHEQFF
J: TRBJ1-2; V: TRBV14; size: .; D: .; DNA: TGTGCCAGCAGCCAAGATTATTCAGGGAATGGCTACACCTTC; CDR3: CASSQDYSGNGYTF
J: TRBJ2-1; V: TRBV7-6; size: .; D: TRBD1; DNA: TGTGCCAGCAGCCTAAAGGACAGGGCCCATGAGCAGTTCTTC; CDR3: CASSLKDRAHEQFF
J: TRBJ2-5; V: TRBV7-6; size: .; D: TRBD2; DNA: TGTGCCAGCAGCTTGCGGGGGGTATCCCGAGCCCAGTACTTC; CDR3: CASSLRGVSRAQYF
J: TRBJ2-5; V: TRBV6-1; size: few; D: TRBD2; DNA: TGTGCCAGCAGTGAACTGGCGGGGGGGCTGGAGACCCAGTACTTC; CDR3: CASSELAGGLETQYF
J: TRBJ1-3; V: TRBV4-3; size: once; D: .; DNA: TGCGCCAGCAGCCAAGTTGGGCGAGGAAACACCATATATTTT; CDR3: CASSQVGRGNTIYF
J: TRBJ2-1; V: TRBV6-5; size: .; D: TRBD1; DNA: TGTGCCAGCAGAAGGACCCCAGGGGGCGAGCAGTTCTTC; CDR3: CASRRTPGGEQFF
J: TRBJ2-7; V: TRBV7-6; size: .; D: TRBD1; DNA: TGTGCCAGCAGCCCGAACAGGGGGCCGGGGGAGCAGTACTTC; CDR3: CASSPNRGPGEQYF
J: TRBJ2-1; V: TRBV6-2/TRBV6-3; size: .; D: .; DNA: TGTGCCAGCAGTAGGGGAATTAATAGGAATGAGCAGTTCTTC; CDR3: CASSRGINRNEQFF
J: TRBJ1-6; V: TRBV10-3; size: few; D: .; DNA: TGTGCCATCAGTGCCGAACAGGCCTCCTATAATTCACCCCTCCACTTT; CDR3: CAISAEQASYNSPLHF
J: TRBJ1-5; V: TRBV3-1/TRBV3-2; size: .; D: .; DNA: TGTGCCAGCAGCCCAGGGAGCAATCAGCCCCAGCATTTT; CDR3: CASSPGSNQPQHF
J: TRBJ2-2; V: TRBV5-4; size: .; D: TRBD2; DNA: TGTGCCAGCAGCTTACCGGGACTAGCGGGGCAGAACACCGGGGAGCTGTTTTTT; CDR3: CASSLPGLAGQNTGELFF
J: TRBJ1-2; V: TRBV10-3; size: .; D: .; DNA: TGTGCCATCAGTGAAAGGACAGTCTATGGCTACACCTTC; CDR3: CAISERTVYGYTF
J: TRBJ2-4; V: TRBV9; size: .; D: .; DNA: TGTGCCAGCAGCGTAGGTGCGGCGGAAGAAAACATTCAGTACTTC; CDR3: CASSVGAAEENIQYF
J: TRBJ2-4; V: TRBV29-1; size: .; D: .; DNA: TGCAGCGCCGTAGGGGCAAACATTCAGTACTTC; CDR3: CSAVGANIQYF
J: TRBJ1-5; V: TRBV10-3; size: .; D: .; DNA: TGTGCCACTACAGACCTCCAGGGAAATCAGCCCCAGCATTTT; CDR3: CATTDLQGNQPQHF
J: TRBJ1-5; V: TRBV19; size: once; D: .; DNA: TGTGCCAGTAGGCTCACAGCGGGAGGTGGCAATCAGCCCCAGCATTTT; CDR3: CASRLTAGGGNQPQHF
J: TRBJ1-2; V: TRBV5-1; size: .; D: TRBD1; DNA: TGCGCCAGCAGCCCGGGGACCAAAATCGGGACAGACTACTACACCTTC; CDR3: CASSPGTKIGTDYYTF
J: TRBJ1-5; V: TRBV27; size: .; D: .; DNA: TGTGCCAGCAGGGCTAGGGGGAATCAGCCCCAGCATTTT; CDR3: CASRARGNQPQHF
J: TRBJ1-2; V: TRBV6-5; size: .; D: .; DNA: TGTGCCAGCAGTTATGGCCTGAACTATGGCTACACCTTC; CDR3: CASSYGLNYGYTF
J: TRBJ2-7; V: TRBV7-2; size: .; D: TRBD1; DNA: TGTGCCAGCTTGGGGACAGGGGGGTACGAGCAGTACTTC; CDR3: CASLGTGGYEQYF
J: TRBJ1-2; V: TRBV12-5; size: .; D: TRBD1; DNA: TGTGCTAGTGGTTTCCCGGGACAGGGGGCTCTCGGCTATGGCTACACCTTC; CDR3: CASGFPGQGALGYGYTF
J: TRBJ1-2; V: TRBV5-1; size: .; D: .; DNA: TGCGCCAGCAGCTTCAGTCCTAACTATGGCTACACCTTC; CDR3: CASSFSPNYGYTF